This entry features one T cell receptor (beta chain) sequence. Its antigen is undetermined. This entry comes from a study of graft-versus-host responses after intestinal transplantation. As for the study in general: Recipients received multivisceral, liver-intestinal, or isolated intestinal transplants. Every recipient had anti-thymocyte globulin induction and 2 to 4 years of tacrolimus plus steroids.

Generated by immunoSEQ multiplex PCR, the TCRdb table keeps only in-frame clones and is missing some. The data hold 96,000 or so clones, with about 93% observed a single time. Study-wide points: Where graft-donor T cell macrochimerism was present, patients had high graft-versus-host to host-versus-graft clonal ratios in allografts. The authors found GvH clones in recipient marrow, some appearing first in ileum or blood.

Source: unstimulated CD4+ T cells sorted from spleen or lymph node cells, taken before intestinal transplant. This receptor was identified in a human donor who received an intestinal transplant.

The CDR3 sequence: CASSRTQGAYEQYF. CDR3 bases: TGTGCCAGCAGCCGAACTCAGGGGGCCTACGAGCAGTACTTC. The chain links TRBV11-3 to TRBJ2-7; TRBD1 matches 7 bases. Trimming removed 5 bases from V and 2 bases from J; junction bases left unmatched: 6. The CDR3 extends over 14 amino acids. Germline V CDR1 and CDR2: SGHNT, YENEEA.